Presented here are 12 T cell receptor beta chains from one specimen sequenced in a study of graft-versus-host responses after intestinal transplantation. TCRdb's copy holds only in-frame clones and misses some; the assay was immunoSEQ multiplex PCR. Among 120,000 or so clones listed, roughly 93% were seen once. Their cognate antigens are unknown. The sequences come from unstimulated CD8+ T cells sorted from spleen or lymph node cells, collected before intestinal transplant. All receptors come from a human donor who received an intestinal transplant.

This chain connects TRBV2 to TRBJ2-3, with TRBD2 matching 12 bases. This CDR3 is 16 amino acids long. J was trimmed by 8 bases and V by 1 base; bases with no gene match: 7. Germline V gene lookup returns CDR1 SNHLY and CDR2 FYNNEI. CDR3 protein: CASSEGRLAGEFTQYF. The CDR3 DNA is TGTGCCAGCAGTGAAGGGCGACTAGCGGGAGAGTTTACGCAGTATTTT.

This chain uses TRBV7-9 with TRBJ2-5, with 9 bases fitting TRBD1. The CDR3 sequence is 15 residues long. Trimming took 1 base from V and 4 from J; bases not matched to a gene: 4. Germline CDR1 SEHNR, CDR2 FQNEAQ (reference sequence). CDR3 coding DNA: TGTGCCAGCAGCTTAGAACAGGGGGCGGGAGAGACCCAGTACTTC. Encoded protein: CASSLEQGAGETQYF.

This chain connects TRBV9 to TRBJ2-1; D not resolved. Germline V gives CDR1 SGDLS, CDR2 YYNGEE. V lost 1 base, J lost 9 bases, and 5 bases lay in between. This CDR3 is built from 11 residues. The CDR3: CASSVSAEQFF. In DNA, the CDR3 is TGTGCCAGCAGCGTAAGCGCTGAGCAGTTCTTC.

This clone showed up just once. The chain is built from TRBV30 and TRBJ2-3; D is ambiguous. Germline V gives CDR1 GTSNPN, CDR2 SVGIG (reference sequence). The CDR3 has 15 amino acids. Deletions cut 1 base from V and 2 bases from J, with 13 bases between. CDR3 DNA sequence: TGTGCCTGGAGTGAGGCAGGCCGATTCACAGATACGCAGTATTTT. Protein product: CAWSEAGRFTDTQYF.

This clone appeared a single time. V and J are TRBV19 and TRBJ2-1; D unclear. The germline V and J ends were trimmed by 5 bases and 7 bases, with 6 bases remaining between them. Germline CDR1 reads LNHDA; CDR2 reads SQIVND (reference sequence). There are 11 residues in the CDR3. CDR3 sequence reads: CASSLRNEQFF. The CDR3 region has the DNA TGTGCCAGTAGTTTGAGGAATGAGCAGTTCTTC. Full variable domain (rest looked up from reference TRBV19 and TRBJ2-1): DGGITQSPKYLFRKEGQNVTLSCEQNLNHDAMYWYRQDPGQGLRLIYYSQIVNDFQKGDIAEGYSVSREKKESFPLTVTSAQKNPTAFYLCASSLRNEQFFGPGTRLTVL.

The sample holds one count of this clone. The chain links TRBV19 to TRBJ1-2; 12 nucleotides align to TRBD1. V lost 11 bases to trimming and J lost 3 bases; unmatched junction nucleotides: 7. The CDR3 is 14 residues long. The germline gives CDR1 LNHDA, CDR2 SQIVND (reference sequence). The CDR3 is CAARGTGGDYGYTF. CDR3 coding DNA: TGTGCCGCGAGGGGGACAGGGGGCGACTATGGCTACACCTTC.

The rearrangement uses TRBV27 and TRBJ1-4; the D is unclear. The length of the CDR3 is 13 residues. CDR1 MNHEY and CDR2 SMNVEV come from the germline V gene (reference sequence). V gave up 7 bases and J gave up 0 bases, with 6 bases separating them. Here the CDR3 DNA reads TGTGCCAGCACAAGTGCAACTAATGAAAAACTGTTTTTT. Translating gives CASTSATNEKLFF.

V and J are TRBV6-5 and TRBJ1-1, with D maybe TRBD1 (6 bases). This CDR3 has 16 amino acids. CDR1 and CDR2 from the germline V gene are MNHEY and SVGAGI. V was trimmed by 4 bases and J by 5 bases, leaving 20 bases between them. CDR3 protein: CASSLTLGALGTEAFF. The CDR3 nucleotides are TGTGCCAGCAGTTTAACCTTGGGGGCCCTGGGAACTGAAGCTTTCTTT.

This clone was recorded only once. V and J are TRBV5-5 and TRBJ2-7, with 8 nucleotides matching TRBD1. The CDR3 covers 15 residues. The V gene's germline CDR1 is SGHKS and CDR2 YYEKEE (reference sequence). V trimming: 4 bases; J trimming: 2 bases; junction bases outside the gene matches: 8. The CDR3 region is CASSPRTGLTYEQYF. CDR3 bases: TGTGCCAGCAGCCCACGGACAGGGCTAACCTACGAGCAGTACTTC. The complete variable domain, with remaining parts taken from reference TRBV5-5 and TRBJ2-7, reads DAGVTQSPTHLIKTRGQQVTLRCSPISGHKSVSWYQQVLGQGPQFIFQYYEKEERGRGNFPDRFSARQFPNYSSELNVNALLLGDSALYLCASSPRTGLTYEQYFGPGTRLTVT.

V usage is TRBV10-3 and J usage is TRBJ1-1, with D unresolved. The CDR3 contains 14 residues. Per germline, CDR1 ENHRY and CDR2 SYGVKD. The V end was cut by 11 bases, the J end by 6 bases, with 22 bases between. CDR3: CAPEEAGIGPEAFF. The CDR3 coding sequence is TGTGCCCCCGAGGAGGCGGGTATTGGGCCTGAAGCTTTCTTT.

The V gene is TRBV29-1, the J gene TRBJ2-1, with 7 bases aligning to TRBD2. The V segment lost 4 bases and the J segment 6 bases; nucleotides outside the gene matches: 6. The germline V gene has CDR1 SQVTM and CDR2 ANQGSEA. This CDR3 region has 13 residues. CDR3 DNA sequence: TGCAGCGTTGTTGCGGGAGTTGTCAATGAGCAGTTCTTC. Translating gives CSVVAGVVNEQFF.

The chain combines TRBV27 with TRBJ1-1; the D gene is possibly TRBD1 (6 bases). This CDR3 is built from 14 residues. Germline assignment: CDR1 MNHEY and CDR2 SMNVEV (reference sequence). Between the trimmed V and J ends, which lost 2 bases and 5 bases, there was a span of 12 bases. In DNA, the CDR3 is TGTGCCAGCAGTTTAAGAGGGGGAGGGACTGAAGCTTTCTTT. Translation gives CASSLRGGGTEAFF.